Listed below are T cell receptor beta chains from one sample, sequenced in a study of T cells in Graves' hyperthyroidism and ophthalmopathy. Each CDR3 protein gets one entry after TCRdb re-called the multiplex PCR reads with MiXCR. Of more than 500,000 distinct CDR3 sequences in the sample, 16% were seen once. The specimen was blood. The receptors shown here come from a woman younger than 45 with Graves' hyperthyroidism. CDR3s include the opening cysteine and the closing phenylalanine or tryptophan. The order of the fields is J gene, D gene, V gene, clone size, CDR3 length, CDR3 DNA, CDR3 protein. A D gene is named only where the DNA matches it firmly. Expanded clones get a size class; other rows say once, few or many, or leave the size out.

>TRBJ1-2|TRBD1|TRBV2|NA|14
TGTGCCAGCAGCGTGGACAGGGAGGTCTATGGCTACACCTTC
CASSVDREVYGYTF
>TRBJ1-5|NA|TRBV2|many|13
TGTGCCAGCACGGTGACGATAAGGCAGCCCCAGCATTTT
CASTVTIRQPQHF
>TRBJ2-7|NA|TRBV5-1|many|14
TGCGCCAGCAGCTTGAGCCAGGGGAAACACGAGCAGTACTTC
CASSLSQGKHEQYF
>TRBJ2-1|TRBD2|TRBV24-1|few|15
TGTGCCACCAGTGATTCCGCAAGCGGGGACAATGAGCAGTTCTTC
CATSDSASGDNEQFF
>TRBJ2-7|NA|TRBV5-1|few|14
TGCGCCAGCAGATCAAGCGGAGCCTCCTACGAGCAGTACTTC
CASRSSGASYEQYF
>TRBJ1-1|TRBD1|TRBV5-1|few|17
TGCGCCAGCAGCCCCTGGACAGGCGGGGTCCCGAACACTGAAGCTTTCTTT
CASSPWTGGVPNTEAFF
>TRBJ1-5|NA|TRBV5-4|few|16
TGTGCCAGCAGCCGGACTTGGGAGGGAAGCAATCAGCCCCAGCATTTT
CASSRTWEGSNQPQHF
>TRBJ2-6|NA|TRBV28|NA|15
TGTGCCACCGGTATCAGTCGCGCTGGGGCCAACGTCCTGACTTTC
CATGISRAGANVLTF
>TRBJ2-1|NA|TRBV11-3|many|13
TGTGCCAGCAGCTTCCTTACAGGCAATGAGCAGTTCTTC
CASSFLTGNEQFF
>TRBJ2-7|NA|TRBV29-1|NA|12
TGCAGCGTACGGGAGAGGACCTACGAGCAGTACTTC
CSVRERTYEQYF
>TRBJ2-1|NA|TRBV3-1|many|13
TGTGCCAGCAGCCCACCCTCAGCGGTTGAGCAGTTCTTC
CASSPPSAVEQFF
>TRBJ1-6|NA|TRBV12-3/TRBV12-4|few|14
TGTGCCAGCAGTTTAGGGGGGTGGAATTCACCCCTCCACTTT
CASSLGGWNSPLHF
>TRBJ2-5|TRBD2|TRBV12-5|NA|16
TGTGCTAGTGGTTTGGTAGAAGCGGGAGGTATGGAGACCCAGTACTTC
CASGLVEAGGMETQYF
>TRBJ2-1|TRBD1|TRBV7-8|few|17
TGTGCCAGCAGCTCATCAGCCGGGACAGGGATTACCAATGAGCAGTTCTTC
CASSSSAGTGITNEQFF
>TRBJ1-5|NA|TRBV2|many|12
TGTGCCAGCCATCCCGACGGGGGGCCCCAGCATTTT
CASHPDGGPQHF
>TRBJ2-3|TRBD2|TRBV28|many|14
TGTGCCAGCAGTTTGACTAGCGGGAGGGATACGCAGTATTTT
CASSLTSGRDTQYF
>TRBJ2-1|NA|TRBV27|NA|14
TGTGCCAGCAGTGAGGGGGGGCGACGGAATGAGCAGTTCTTC
CASSEGGRRNEQFF
>TRBJ2-5|NA|TRBV19|NA|15
TGTGCCAGTAGGGTCAGTACAGGCTACCAAGAGACCCAGTACTTC
CASRVSTGYQETQYF
>TRBJ2-4|NA|TRBV20-1|few|11
TGCAGTGCTTCTGACGTTAACATTCAGTACTTC
CSASDVNIQYF
>TRBJ1-2|TRBD1|TRBV6-1|NA|13
TGTGCCAGCAGCAGGGGGCTAGACTATGGCTACACCTTC
CASSRGLDYGYTF
>TRBJ2-2|NA|TRBV5-1|many|15
TGCGCCAGCAGGTATGAGACAGGAAACACCGGGGAGCTGTTTTTT
CASRYETGNTGELFF
>TRBJ2-5|TRBD2|TRBV5-1|NA|19
TGCGCCAGCAGCTTTTTACCCCCGGGGACTAGCGGGATTCAAGAGACCCAGTACTTC
CASSFLPPGTSGIQETQYF
>TRBJ2-5|NA|TRBV11-2|NA|16
TGTGCCAGCAGCTTAATGGGGGGCGTGGGGGAAGAGACCCAGTACTTC
CASSLMGGVGEETQYF
>TRBJ2-1|NA|TRBV27|many|15
TGTGCCAGCAGTAAAACTAGAGACGGCTACAATGAGCAGTTCTTC
CASSKTRDGYNEQFF
>TRBJ1-5|TRBD1|TRBV6-2/TRBV6-3|many|19
TGTGCCAGCAGTTCCCGACAGGGCGTCATAACCACTCGAGATCAGCCCCAGCATTTT
CASSSRQGVITTRDQPQHF
>TRBJ2-3|TRBD2|TRBV11-2|NA|16
TGTGCCAGCAGCCCTGGGACTAGCGGGAGAGCAGATACGCGGTATTTT
CASSPGTSGRADTRYF
>TRBJ1-2|NA|TRBV5-1|many|14
TGCGCCAGCAGCTTGGGGGACGCCTCGGATGGCTACACCTTC
CASSLGDASDGYTF
>TRBJ2-2|NA|TRBV27|many|14
TGTGCCAGCAAGCGCTTACGCGTTACCGGGGAGCTGTTTTTT
CASKRLRVTGELFF
>TRBJ1-5|NA|TRBV12-3/TRBV12-4|few|14
TGTGCCAGCAGTTTTGGACAGTACAATCAGCCCCAGCATTTT
CASSFGQYNQPQHF